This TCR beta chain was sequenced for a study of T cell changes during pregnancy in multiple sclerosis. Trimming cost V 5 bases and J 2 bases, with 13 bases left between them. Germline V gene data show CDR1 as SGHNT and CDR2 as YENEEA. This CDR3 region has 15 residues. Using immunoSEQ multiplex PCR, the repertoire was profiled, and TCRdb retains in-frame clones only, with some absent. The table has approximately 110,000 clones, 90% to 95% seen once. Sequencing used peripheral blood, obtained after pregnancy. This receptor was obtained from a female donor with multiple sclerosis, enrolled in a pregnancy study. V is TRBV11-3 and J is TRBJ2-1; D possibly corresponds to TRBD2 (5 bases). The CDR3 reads CASSDGISTYNEQFF. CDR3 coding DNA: TGTGCCAGCAGCGACGGGATTTCTACCTACAATGAGCAGTTCTTC.